This T cell receptor (beta chain) was recovered during a study of tumor-infiltrating lymphocytes in localized non-small cell lung cancer. Study findings and constraints: No T-cell fraction difference was seen between IM1 and IM2 tumors.

TCRdb's table, derived via immunoSEQ multiplex PCR, lists solely in-frame clones and lacks some. The sample lists 6,000 to 8,500 clones, approximately 75% seen once, with 12% in the top ten. Germline V gives CDR1 SGHDT, CDR2 YYEEEE. The CDR3 contains 17 residues. V shed 2 bases and J shed 4 bases, with 18 bases lying between them. Worth noting for this clone: Its antigen is not identified.

The specimen was lung tumor tissue. V is TRBV5-6 and J is TRBJ2-2, with D possibly being TRBD2 (6 bases). The sequence came from a human donor with non-small cell lung cancer. The DNA of the CDR3 is TGTGCCAGCAGCTTTGTGCCCGTCCTCGGGGGCACCGGGGAGCTGTTTTTT. Translation: CASSFVPVLGGTGELFF.